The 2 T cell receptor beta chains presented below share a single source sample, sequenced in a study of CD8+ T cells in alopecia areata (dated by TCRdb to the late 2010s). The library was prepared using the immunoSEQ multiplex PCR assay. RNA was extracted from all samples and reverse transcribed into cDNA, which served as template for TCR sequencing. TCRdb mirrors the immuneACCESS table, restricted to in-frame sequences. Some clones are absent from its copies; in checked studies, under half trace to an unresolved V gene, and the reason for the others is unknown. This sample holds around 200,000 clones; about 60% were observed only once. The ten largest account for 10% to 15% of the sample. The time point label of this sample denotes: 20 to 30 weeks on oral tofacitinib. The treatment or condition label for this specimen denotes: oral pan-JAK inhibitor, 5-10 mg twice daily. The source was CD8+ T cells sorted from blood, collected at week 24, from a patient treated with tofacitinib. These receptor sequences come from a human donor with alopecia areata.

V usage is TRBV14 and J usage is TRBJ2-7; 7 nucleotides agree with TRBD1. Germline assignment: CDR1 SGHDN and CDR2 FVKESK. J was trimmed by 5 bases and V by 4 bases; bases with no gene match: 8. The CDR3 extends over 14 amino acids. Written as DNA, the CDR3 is TGTGCCAGCAGCCTAAACACAGGGGCCCACGAGCAGTACTTC. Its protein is CASSLNTGAHEQYF.

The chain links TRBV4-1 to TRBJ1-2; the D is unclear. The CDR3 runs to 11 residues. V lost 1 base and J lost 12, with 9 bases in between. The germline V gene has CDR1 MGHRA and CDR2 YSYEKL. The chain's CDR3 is CASSQGVKHTF. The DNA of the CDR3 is TGCGCCAGCAGCCAAGGGGTAAAGCACACCTTC.